The source of this TCR beta chain is a study of CD8 T cells in ankylosing spondylitis. Germline V gives CDR1 SGHTA, CDR2 FQGTGA. The V segment lost 5 bases and the J segment 7 bases; nucleotides outside the gene matches: 9. The CDR3 is 15 amino acids. Via MiXCR, TCRdb re-called the 5' RACE reads, giving one row per CDR3 protein. The table lists around 120,000 distinct CDR3 sequences, roughly an eighth of them singletons. A few counts support this clonotype. Sequenced: blood, either unsorted or a sorted T cell fraction (not recorded which). This sequence originates from a female donor with ankylosing spondylitis or in good health (not recorded which). The chain couples TRBV7-3 to TRBJ2-1; TRBD2 aligns across 9 bases. In DNA form, the CDR3 reads TGTGCCAGCAGCCGTTTCGCGGGGGGGTTAAATGAGCAGTTCTTC. This codes for CASSRFAGGLNEQFF.